The present entry profiles one T cell receptor (beta chain) with its context. What it binds is not known. Using RNA transcripts as the source, TCR beta CDR3 regions were amplified. HTBI primers were the set used in a first-round RT-PCR of the TCR CDR3. TCRdb recomputed calls from the multiplex PCR reads with MiXCR, one row per CDR3 protein. This table holds 300,000 to 450,000 distinct CDR3 sequences, roughly 14% found once. Patients aged 18 to 65 had newly diagnosed hyperthyroidism lasting under 2 months. It was 8 to 10 ml of fresh peripheral blood that supplied the PBMCs. The source of the sample is a study of T cells in Graves' hyperthyroidism and ophthalmopathy. V dropped 5 bases and J dropped 3 bases, with 17 bases sitting between them. The CDR3 length is 16 residues. The germline gives CDR1 SGHVS, CDR2 FNYEAQ. Study-wide results and caveats: Progression to ophthalmopathy was predicted a median of about 6.6 months early. Expanded thyroid clonotypes (above 0.001) were mostly also found in blood.

Sequences were obtained from blood. This rearrangement joins TRBV7-6 to TRBJ2-1; the D gene could be TRBD1 or TRBD2 (5 bases each). The TCR originated in a young woman with Graves' hyperthyroidism that later progressed to Graves' ophthalmopathy. CDR3 protein: CASSQDVGAGYNEQFF. CDR3 sequence (DNA): TGTGCCAGCAGCCAAGATGTAGGGGCGGGCTACAATGAGCAGTTCTTC.